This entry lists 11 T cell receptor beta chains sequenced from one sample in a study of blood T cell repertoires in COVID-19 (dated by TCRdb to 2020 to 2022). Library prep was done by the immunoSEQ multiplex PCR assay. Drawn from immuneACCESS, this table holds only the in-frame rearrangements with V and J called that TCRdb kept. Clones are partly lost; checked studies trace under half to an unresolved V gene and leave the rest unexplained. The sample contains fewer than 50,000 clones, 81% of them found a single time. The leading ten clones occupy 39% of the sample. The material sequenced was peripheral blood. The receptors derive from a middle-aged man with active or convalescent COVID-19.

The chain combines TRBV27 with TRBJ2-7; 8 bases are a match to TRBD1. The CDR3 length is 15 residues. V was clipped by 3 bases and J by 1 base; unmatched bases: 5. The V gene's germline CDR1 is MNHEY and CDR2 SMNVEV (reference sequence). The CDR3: CASSFRQGSSYEQYF. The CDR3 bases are TGTGCCAGCAGTTTTCGACAGGGGAGTTCCTACGAGCAGTACTTC.

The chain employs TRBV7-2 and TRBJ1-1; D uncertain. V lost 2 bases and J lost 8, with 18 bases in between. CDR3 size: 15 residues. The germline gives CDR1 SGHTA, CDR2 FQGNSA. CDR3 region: CASSLSSAGMVEAFF. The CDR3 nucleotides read TGTGCCAGCAGCTTATCGTCCGCCGGGATGGTGGAAGCTTTCTTT.

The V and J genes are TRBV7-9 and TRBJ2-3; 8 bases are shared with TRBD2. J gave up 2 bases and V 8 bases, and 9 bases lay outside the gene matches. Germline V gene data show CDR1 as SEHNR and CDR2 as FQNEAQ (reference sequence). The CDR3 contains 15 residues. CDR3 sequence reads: CASHPGGGPTDTQYF. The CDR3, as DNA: TGTGCCAGCCACCCGGGCGGGGGGCCCACAGATACGCAGTATTTT.

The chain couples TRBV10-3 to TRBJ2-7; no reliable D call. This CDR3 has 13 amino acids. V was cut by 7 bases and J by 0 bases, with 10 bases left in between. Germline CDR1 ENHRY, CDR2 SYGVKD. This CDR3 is CAINNYVSYEQYF. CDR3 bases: TGTGCCATCAACAATTACGTCTCCTACGAGCAGTACTTC.

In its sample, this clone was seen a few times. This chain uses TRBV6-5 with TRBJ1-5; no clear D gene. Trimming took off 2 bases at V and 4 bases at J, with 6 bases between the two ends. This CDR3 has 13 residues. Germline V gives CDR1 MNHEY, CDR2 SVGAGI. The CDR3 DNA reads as TGTGCCAGCAGTTACGGAGGGAATCAGCCCCAGCATTTT. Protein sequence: CASSYGGNQPQHF.

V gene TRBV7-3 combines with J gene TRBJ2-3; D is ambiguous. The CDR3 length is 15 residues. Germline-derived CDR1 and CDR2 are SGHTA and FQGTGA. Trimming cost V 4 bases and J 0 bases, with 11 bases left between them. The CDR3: CASSSDITSTDTQYF. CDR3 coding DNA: TGTGCCAGCAGCTCAGACATAACTAGCACAGATACGCAGTATTTT. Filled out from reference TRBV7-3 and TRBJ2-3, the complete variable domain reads GAGVSQTPSNKVTEKGKYVELRCDPISGHTALYWYRQSLGQGPEFLIYFQGTGAADDSGLPNDRFFAVRPEGSVSTLKIQRTERGDSAVYLCASSSDITSTDTQYFGPGTRLTVL.

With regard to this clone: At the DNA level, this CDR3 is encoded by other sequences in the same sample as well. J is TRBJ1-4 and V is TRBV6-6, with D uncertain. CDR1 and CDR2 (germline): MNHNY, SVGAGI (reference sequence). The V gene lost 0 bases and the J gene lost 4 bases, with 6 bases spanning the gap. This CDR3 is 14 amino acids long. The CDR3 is CASSYSEGNEKLFF. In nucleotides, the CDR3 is TGTGCCAGCAGTTACTCAGAGGGTAATGAAAAACTGTTTTTT.

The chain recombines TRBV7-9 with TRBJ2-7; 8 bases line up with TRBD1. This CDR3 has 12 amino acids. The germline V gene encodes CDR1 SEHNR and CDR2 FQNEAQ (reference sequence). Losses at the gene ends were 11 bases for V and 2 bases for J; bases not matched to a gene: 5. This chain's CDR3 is CAAGGSTYEQYF. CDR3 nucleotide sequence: TGTGCCGCAGGGGGCTCTACCTACGAGCAGTACTTC. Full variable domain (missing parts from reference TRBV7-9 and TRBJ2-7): DTGVSQNPRHKITKRGQNVTFRCDPISEHNRLYWYRQTLGQGPEFLTYFQNEAQLEKSRLLSDRFSAERPKGSFSTLEIQRTEQGDSAMYLCAAGGSTYEQYFGPGTRLTVT.

For the CDR3, the DNA is TGTGCCAGCAGCGATAGGACACCTGGGGATGGCTACACCTTC. As protein: CASSDRTPGDGYTF. The chain links TRBV7-9 to TRBJ1-2; the D gene is possibly TRBD1 (5 bases). Germline V gene sequence: CDR1 SEHNR, CDR2 FQNEAQ (reference sequence). CDR3 length: 14 amino acids. V was shortened by 5 bases and J by 6 bases, with 16 bases between the two germline ends. Filled out from reference TRBV7-9 and TRBJ1-2, the complete variable domain reads DTGVSQNPRHKITKRGQNVTFRCDPISEHNRLYWYRQTLGQGPEFLTYFQNEAQLEKSRLLSDRFSAERPKGSFSTLEIQRTEQGDSAMYLCASSDRTPGDGYTFGSGTRLTVV.

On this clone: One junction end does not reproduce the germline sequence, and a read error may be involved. CDR3 sequence: CASSLRPAEAQYF. DNA for the CDR3: TGTGCCAGCAGCCTCAGACCGGCAGAGGCCCAGTACTTC. The gene calls are TRBV7-9 and TRBJ2-5; D gene unclear. The CDR3 length is 13 residues. Germline values: CDR1 SEHNR, CDR2 FQNEAQ (reference sequence).

The CDR3 nucleotides are TGTGCCAGCAGCTCCTCGGGACTAGCGGGAGGGCCGTGGGTGAATGAGCAGTTCTTC. Translated, it gives CASSSSGLAGGPWVNEQFF. V and J are TRBV7-3 and TRBJ2-1; TRBD2 matches at 16 bases. In germline, CDR1 is SGHTA, CDR2 FQGTGA. Unmatched junction bases numbered 13, after V lost 4 bases and J lost 7 bases. CDR3 length: 19 amino acids. Drawing the rest from reference TRBV7-3 and TRBJ2-1, the complete variable domain is GAGVSQTPSNKVTEKGKYVELRCDPISGHTALYWYRQSLGQGPEFLIYFQGTGAADDSGLPNDRFFAVRPEGSVSTLKIQRTERGDSAVYLCASSSSGLAGGPWVNEQFFGPGTRLTVL.